These 13 T cell receptor beta chains were sequenced from one sample in a study of OX40 agonist ivuxolimab in advanced cancers. The data were produced by immunoSEQ multiplex PCR, yet TCRdb's version contains in-frame clones alone and is incomplete. The repertoire holds roughly 25,000 clones, more than 70% seen once, with less than 25% in the top ten. Sequenced material: CD4+ or CD8+ T cells sorted from blood, taken in a trial of the OX40 agonist ivuxolimab. These receptors all come from an adult with an advanced solid tumor such as melanoma, head and neck, liver or kidney cancer.

This sequence joins TRBV12-5 and TRBJ1-1, with D tentatively TRBD1 (5 bases). This CDR3 has 15 amino acids. V shed 4 bases and J shed 3 bases, with 15 bases lying between them. The germline V gene has CDR1 LGHNT and CDR2 FRNRAP. The CDR3 coding sequence is TGTGCTAGTGGTTCACAGGTAGGGGTATACACTGAAGCTTTCTTT. Translation gives CASGSQVGVYTEAFF. Complete variable domain (other parts from reference TRBV12-5 and TRBJ1-1): DARVTQTPRHKVTEMGQEVTMRCQPILGHNTVFWYRQTMMQGLELLAYFRNRAPLDDSGMPKDRFSAEMPDATLATLKIQPSEPRDSAVYFCASGSQVGVYTEAFFGQGTRLTVV.

The CDR3 region is CAISIDPTSNEQFF. DNA of the CDR3: TGTGCCATCAGTATCGACCCGACCAGCAATGAGCAGTTCTTC. This chain uses TRBV10-3 with TRBJ2-1; D is undetermined. V lost 5 bases and J 6 bases, leaving 14 bases between the germline ends. The length of the CDR3 is 14 residues. The V gene's germline CDR1 is ENHRY and CDR2 SYGVKD.

The rearrangement uses TRBV6-5 and TRBJ2-7; the D is unclear. Germline V gene lookup returns CDR1 MNHEY and CDR2 SVGAGI. Trimming removed 6 bases from V and 2 bases from J, with 17 bases in between. This CDR3 comprises 15 residues. The DNA for the CDR3 is TGTGCCAGCAGCGCAAACCGTGGCCCAGCCTACGAGCAGTACTTC. Protein product: CASSANRGPAYEQYF.

The chain carries TRBV27 and TRBJ2-1; D is unclear. Between the trimmed V and J ends, which lost 7 bases and 9 bases, there was a span of 7 bases. The CDR3 length is 10 residues. Germline V gives CDR1 MNHEY, CDR2 SMNVEV (reference sequence). DNA for the CDR3: TGTGCCAGCAAGGGTGCTGAGCAGTTCTTC. As protein: CASKGAEQFF.

This chain uses TRBV5-6 with TRBJ1-3; D ambiguous. Trimming pared 2 bases from V and 8 bases from J, leaving 5 bases between. Germline V gene sequence: CDR1 SGHDT, CDR2 YYEEEE. The CDR3 has 11 amino acids. For the CDR3, the DNA is TGTGCCAGCAGCTTTTTAGACACCATATATTTT. Its translation is CASSFLDTIYF.

V is TRBV5-6 and J is TRBJ1-2; 7 bases map to TRBD1. Germline V gives CDR1 SGHDT, CDR2 YYEEEE. This CDR3 contains 16 residues. V shed 2 bases, J shed 5 bases, and the junction held 12 bases outside the gene matches. The CDR3 loop reads CASSLGIDRARYGYTF. The CDR3 nucleotides read TGTGCCAGCAGCTTAGGCATAGACAGGGCAAGATATGGCTACACCTTC.

The V and J genes are TRBV7-9 and TRBJ1-2, with unresolved D. Germline values: CDR1 SEHNR, CDR2 FQNEAQ (reference sequence). The CDR3 spans 12 residues. V shed 1 base and J shed 7 bases, with 7 bases lying between them. CDR3 bases: TGTGCCAGCAGCTTAGGTGGAGCTGGCTACACCTTC. As protein: CASSLGGAGYTF.

This sequence joins TRBV30 and TRBJ2-3; the D gene is possibly TRBD2 (5 bases). V lost 4 bases and J 2 bases, leaving 10 bases between the germline ends. This CDR3 spans 13 amino acids. Germline values: CDR1 GTSNPN, CDR2 SVGIG (reference sequence). CDR3: CAWIAGFTDTQYF. CDR3 DNA: TGTGCCTGGATCGCGGGCTTCACAGATACGCAGTATTTT.

The chain's CDR3 is CASSYSHAGSEYF. DNA of the CDR3: TGTGCCAGCAGTTATTCCCACGCGGGGAGTGAGTACTTC. V and J are TRBV6-5 and TRBJ2-7; D is perhaps TRBD2 (6 bases). CDR3 length: 13 residues. Germline V gene data show CDR1 as MNHEY and CDR2 as SVGAGI. The V and J ends lost 3 bases and 11 bases respectively, with 17 bases between them.

The genes are TRBV7-8 and TRBJ2-3; 9 bases align to TRBD1. J lost 3 bases, V lost 5 bases, and 6 bases had no gene match. The CDR3 runs to 15 residues. Germline loops: CDR1 SGHVS, CDR2 FQNEAQ. As DNA, the CDR3 is TGTGCCAGCAGCATAGGGACAGGGAATACAGATACGCAGTATTTT. It yields the protein CASSIGTGNTDTQYF. Supplemented by reference TRBV7-8 and TRBJ2-3, the full variable domain reads GAGVSQSPRYKVAKRGQDVALRCDPISGHVSLFWYQQALGQGPEFLTYFQNEAQLDKSGLPSDRFFAERPEGSVSTLKIQRTQQEDSAVYLCASSIGTGNTDTQYFGPGTRLTVL.

In the case of this clone: Other DNA sequences from this sample encode an identical CDR3 as well. The chain carries TRBV30 and TRBJ1-5; D is unclear. Trimming shortened V by 0 bases and J by 6 bases, and 27 bases separated the two germline ends. The CDR3 sequence is 19 residues long. CDR1 is GTSNPN, CDR2 SVGIG, per germline (reference sequence). The CDR3 reads CAWSVRSGFDEMVSQPQHF. CDR3 nucleotides: TGTGCCTGGAGTGTAAGATCCGGGTTTGATGAAATGGTCAGTCAGCCCCAGCATTTT.

The chain joins TRBV14 to TRBJ2-7; 9 bases are shared with TRBD1. This CDR3 region has 13 residues. J was trimmed by 0 bases and V by 7 bases; bases with no gene match: 1. Germline V lookup: CDR1 SGHDN, CDR2 FVKESK. DNA for the CDR3: TGTGCCAGCAAGGACAGGGGCTCCTACGAGCAGTACTTC. As protein: CASKDRGSYEQYF.

The rearrangement joins TRBV27 to TRBJ2-3, with D perhaps TRBD2 (6 bases). In germline, CDR1 is MNHEY, CDR2 SMNVEV (reference sequence). The CDR3 is 17 amino acids. V was clipped by 4 bases and J by 2 bases, with 19 bases between them. In nucleotides, the CDR3 is TGTGCCAGCAGTTCCTACACTAGCCCCGGGTCCACAGATACGCAGTATTTT. It is translated as CASSSYTSPGSTDTQYF.